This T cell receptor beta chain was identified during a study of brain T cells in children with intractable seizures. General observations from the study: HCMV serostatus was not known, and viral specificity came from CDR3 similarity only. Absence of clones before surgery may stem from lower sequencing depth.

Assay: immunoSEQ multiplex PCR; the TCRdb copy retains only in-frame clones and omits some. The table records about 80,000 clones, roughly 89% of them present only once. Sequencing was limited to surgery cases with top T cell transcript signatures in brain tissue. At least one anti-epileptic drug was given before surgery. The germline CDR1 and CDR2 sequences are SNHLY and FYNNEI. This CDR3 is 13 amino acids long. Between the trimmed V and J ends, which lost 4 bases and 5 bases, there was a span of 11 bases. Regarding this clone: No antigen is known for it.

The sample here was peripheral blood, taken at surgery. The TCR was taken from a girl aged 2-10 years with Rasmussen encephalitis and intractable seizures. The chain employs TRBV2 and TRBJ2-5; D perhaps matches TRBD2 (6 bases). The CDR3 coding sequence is TGTGCCAGCAGTGTGGAGGGCTACGAGACCCAGTACTTC. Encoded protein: CASSVEGYETQYF. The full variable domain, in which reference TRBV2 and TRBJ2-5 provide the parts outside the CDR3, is EPEVTQTPSHQVTQMGQEVILRCVPISNHLYFYWYRQILGQKVEFLVSFYNNEISEKSEIFDDQFSVERPDGSNFTLKIRSTKLEDSAMYFCASSVEGYETQYFGPGTRLLVL.